This TCR beta chain was identified during a study of identical twins. cDNA molecules carried unique molecular identifiers, and template switching added a universal primer site. MiXCR was run by TCRdb on the 5' RACE reads, yielding one entry per CDR3 protein. Among about 890,000 distinct CDR3 sequences listed, around an eighth were seen once. This clonotype was seen a handful of times. The CDR3 is made up of 10 amino acids. CDR1 is SNHLY and CDR2 is FYNNEI in the germline V gene. The ends were cut back, 6 bases at V and 15 bases at J, with 12 bases in the middle. In addition, the sample was reused for a study of yellow fever vaccine responses in identical twins.

The chain uses TRBV2 and TRBJ2-1; D ambiguous. The sequence came from a woman aged 18-29 years in good health. Sequenced sample: PBMCs. CDR3 residues: CASRGKVRFF. The CDR3 nucleotides are TGTGCCAGCAGGGGAAAAGTTCGGTTCTTC.